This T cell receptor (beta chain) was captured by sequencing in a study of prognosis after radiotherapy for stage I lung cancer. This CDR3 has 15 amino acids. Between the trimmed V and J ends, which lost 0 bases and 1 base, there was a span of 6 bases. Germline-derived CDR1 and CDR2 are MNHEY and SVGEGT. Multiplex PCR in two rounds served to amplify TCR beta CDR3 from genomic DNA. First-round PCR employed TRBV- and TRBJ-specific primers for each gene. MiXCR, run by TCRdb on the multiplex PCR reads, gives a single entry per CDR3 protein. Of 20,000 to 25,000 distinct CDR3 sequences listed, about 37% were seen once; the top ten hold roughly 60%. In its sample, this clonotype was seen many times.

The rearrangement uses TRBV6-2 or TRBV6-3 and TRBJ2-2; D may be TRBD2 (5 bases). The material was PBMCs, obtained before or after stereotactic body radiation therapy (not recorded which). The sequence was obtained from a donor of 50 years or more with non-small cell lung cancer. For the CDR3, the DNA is TGTGCCAGCAGTTACTCCGGGATGAACACCGGGGAGCTGTTTTTT. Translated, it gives CASSYSGMNTGELFF.